This TCR beta chain was obtained from a study of post-analysis software for immune sequencing data. The germline gives CDR1 LNHNV, CDR2 YYDKDF (reference sequence). The length of the CDR3 is 17 residues. With 5 bases removed from V and 4 bases from J, the gap between germline ends came to 22 bases. This clonotype was found a few times. Its antigen is not identified. Prepared libraries of TCR beta cDNA carried unique molecular identifiers. The authors obtained 400,000 to 600,000 cDNA molecules from about 0.94 to 9.7 million T cells. TCRdb re-derived calls from the PCR reads in MiXCR, one entry per CDR3 protein. The sample records around 500,000 distinct CDR3 sequences, 34% being singletons. Study outcomes and limitations: People with multiple sclerosis had a significantly lower normalized Chao1 diversity than controls did. There were four or five TRBV segments more frequent in patients than controls, and TRBV5-6, TRBV5-1 and TRBV20-1 were among them.

The sequence derives from a girl aged 2-17 years with multiple sclerosis. This chain connects TRBV15 to TRBJ2-3, with D possibly TRBD1 on 6 matching bases. The specimen was blood. CDR3: CATSGRPDGRGADTQYF. The CDR3 DNA is TGTGCCACCAGCGGCCGCCCCGACGGCAGGGGCGCAGATACGCAGTATTTT.